This T cell receptor beta chain was sequenced for a study of blood T cells in healthy people across ages (dated by TCRdb to 2015 to 2017). For context, the study as a whole: In model experiments, roughly one uniquely barcoded TCR beta cDNA molecule per two T cells was captured by template switching. Using deep sequencing normalized with unique cDNA molecular identifiers, the study measured how TCR beta repertoire diversity changes with age. Four age groups were formed from the donors: young (average approximately 15 years), middle-aged (approximately 40), aged (over 55) and long-lived (around 82). To avoid experimental bias, donors of different ages were randomly spread across the sequencing lanes. Using the same blood draw, the study looked at two additional independent replicas of 1 million unique cDNA reads for two donors, one aged 18 to 30 and the other aged 80 or older.

About this clonotype itself: The antigen it recognizes is unknown. A much larger clone sits a single nucleotide away, making a read error possible.

The approximately 40 donors, aged about 6 to 100 years, were systemically healthy Caucasian individuals from Russia. Each donor gave 8 to 10 milliliters of peripheral blood, drawn into EDTA-treated Vacutainer tubes. PBMCs were isolated by Ficoll-Paque density-gradient centrifugation, with at least 6 million obtained per sample. Total RNA, at least 5 micrograms per sample, was extracted from PBMCs with Trizol reagent. For every donor, an aliquot of PBMCs went through flow cytometry to measure the percentages of naive CD45RAhigh/CD27high T cells. The full study reports these points: Estimates of total diversity based on one million sequenced T cells were regarded as lower bounds and as underestimates. Because donor CMV infection status was unknown, age-related changes in expanded clonotypes were potentially confounded. As age increased, observed TCR beta diversity per million T cells dropped in a roughly linear way, and a significant reduction was already evident by age about 40. Bulk unsorted PBMC profiling prevented conclusive comparison of naive and antigen-experienced compartments. Compared with the aged group, more naive CD4+ T cells, fewer expanded clones and increased TCR diversity were shown by the long-lived group, suggesting age selection. The percentage of naive T cells measured by flow cytometry correlated strongly with observed TCR beta diversity.

Including the terminal cysteine and phenylalanine, the CDR3 comprises 10 residues. Here the CDR3 DNA is all that survives: 30 bases in frame from base 1. Looking up the germline V gene yields CDR1 SQVTM and CDR2 ANQGSEA. To prepare the library, 5' RACE was applied. TCRdb records Illumina HiSeq 2500 as the sequencer. A second PCR of roughly 7 to 12 cycles was performed with a sample-barcoded 5' primer and a J-beta primer mix. A unique molecular identifier was introduced onto each TCR beta cDNA molecule by a template-switch 5' adaptor carrying 12 random nucleotides. Each sample yielded at least 3 million CDR3-containing paired-end reads. All of the RNA was converted into first-strand cDNA using the Mint cDNA synthesis kit, with a TRBC-specific oligonucleotide serving as the primer. After uracil-DNA glycosylase treatment, a first 18-cycle PCR used universal primers M1SS and BC2_uni_R on all cDNA. In the authors' own workflow: For normalization, 1 million high-quality reads, each with a distinct molecular identifier, were randomly selected from each sample. Instead of being binned into consensus sequences, reads with shared molecular identifiers were discarded. CDR3 identification, clonotype clustering and error correction used MiTCR with a Q25 quality threshold and the strictest error-elimination algorithm. A nonparametric unseen species model using Euler transformation provided a lower-bound estimate of total TCR beta diversity. TCRdb reworked the public reads: Q25 trimming with fastp, MiXCR clone assembly, productive beta chains retained. Entries are consolidated by CDR3 protein sequence, retaining the most common genes and DNA. The V and J calls were not made by the authors but by TCRdb's processing. This sample gives 600,000 to 800,000 distinct CDR3 sequences in total; around 50% of them show up just once. The ten top clones hold about 14% of the sample.

Sequenced material: blood. Here the chain combines TRBV29-1 and TRBJ2-1; no confident D gene assignment can be made. This TCR was recovered from a woman of 80 years or more in good health. The CDR3 protein is CGVETVGQFF. The nucleotide sequence reads as follows: TGCGGCGTTGAAACAGTTGGGCAGTTCTTC.